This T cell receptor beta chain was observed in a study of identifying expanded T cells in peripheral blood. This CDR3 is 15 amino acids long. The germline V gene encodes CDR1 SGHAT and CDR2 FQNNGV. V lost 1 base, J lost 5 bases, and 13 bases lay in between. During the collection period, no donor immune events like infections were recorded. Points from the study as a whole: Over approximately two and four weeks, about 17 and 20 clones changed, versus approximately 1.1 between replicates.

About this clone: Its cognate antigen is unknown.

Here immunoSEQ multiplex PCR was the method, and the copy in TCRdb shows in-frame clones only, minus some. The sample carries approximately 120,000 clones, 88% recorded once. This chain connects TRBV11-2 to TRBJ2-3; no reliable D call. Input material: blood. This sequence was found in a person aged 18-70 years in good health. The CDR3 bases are TGTGCCAGCAGCTTAGGGCCAGGCTGGGTAGATACGCAGTATTTT. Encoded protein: CASSLGPGWVDTQYF.